This passage covers 19 T cell receptor beta chains from one sample sequenced in a study of neoadjuvant anti-PD-1 for oral cavity cancer. Clones were read by immunoSEQ multiplex PCR, and TCRdb kept only the in-frame ones, dropping some. Here the sample spans more than 15,000 clones, about 66% being singletons. Sequenced material: PBMCs, taken before nivolumab (anti-PD-1) treatment. Receptors originate from a person aged 40 to 85 with oral cavity squamous cell carcinoma.

This clone was found once. This chain connects TRBV7-8 to TRBJ1-1, with a weak D call TRBD1 (6 bases). Per germline, CDR1 SGHVS and CDR2 FQNEAQ. The V gene lost 3 bases and the J gene lost 5 bases, with 16 bases spanning the gap. This CDR3 is built from 15 residues. The CDR3 DNA reads as TGTGCCAGCAGCTTGGTCCCAGGGGTTGAGACTGAAGCTTTCTTT. Protein sequence: CASSLVPGVETEAFF. The full variable domain, its missing parts supplied by reference TRBV7-8 and TRBJ1-1, is GAGVSQSPRYKVAKRGQDVALRCDPISGHVSLFWYQQALGQGPEFLTYFQNEAQLDKSGLPSDRFFAERPEGSVSTLKIQRTQQEDSAVYLCASSLVPGVETEAFFGQGTRLTVV.

The genes are TRBV7-9 and TRBJ1-1; the D gene is possibly TRBD1 (5 bases). CDR1 SEHNR and CDR2 FQNEAQ come from the germline V gene (reference sequence). This CDR3 region has 14 residues. V was pared by 6 bases and J by 0 bases, with 11 bases between. The CDR3 DNA reads TGTGCCAGCAGTGAAAGGGGATTGAACACTGAAGCTTTCTTT. Protein product: CASSERGLNTEAFF.

The chain combines TRBV5-1 with TRBJ2-7, with D perhaps TRBD2 (5 bases). The V end was cut by 4 bases, the J end by 7 bases, with 18 bases between. CDR3 length: 14 residues. Germline V gives CDR1 SGHRS, CDR2 YFSETQ. CDR3 loop: CASSLMTLTGEQYF. The CDR3, as DNA: TGCGCCAGCAGCCTGATGACTTTAACGGGGGAGCAGTACTTC.

This clone was picked up a small number of times. The chain joins TRBV19 to TRBJ2-7; D remains ambiguous. CDR1 and CDR2 (germline): LNHDA, SQIVND (reference sequence). Deletions cut 5 bases from V and 6 bases from J, with 14 bases between. There are 13 residues in the CDR3. CDR3 DNA: TGTGCCAGTAGTGCTTCTAGACCCACCGAGCAGTACTTC. Translating gives CASSASRPTEQYF. The full variable domain, completed using reference TRBV19 and TRBJ2-7, is DGGITQSPKYLFRKEGQNVTLSCEQNLNHDAMYWYRQDPGQGLRLIYYSQIVNDFQKGDIAEGYSVSREKKESFPLTVTSAQKNPTAFYLCASSASRPTEQYFGPGTRLTVT.

This chain links TRBV2 with TRBJ2-6; TRBD1 matches 9 bases. CDR1 is SNHLY, CDR2 FYNNEI, per germline. With 7 bases clipped from V and 0 bases from J, the junction kept 7 bases outside the gene matches. The CDR3 is 17 residues long. The CDR3, as DNA: TGTGCCAGCATGAGACCGGGACAGGGCTCTGGGGCCAACGTCCTGACTTTC. Translation gives CASMRPGQGSGANVLTF. Using reference TRBV2 and TRBJ2-6 for the parts outside the CDR3, the full variable domain is EPEVTQTPSHQVTQMGQEVILRCVPISNHLYFYWYRQILGQKVEFLVSFYNNEISEKSEIFDDQFSVERPDGSNFTLKIRSTKLEDSAMYFCASMRPGQGSGANVLTFGAGSRLTVL.

The rearrangement links TRBV30 to TRBJ2-3; tentatively, D is TRBD2 (5 bases). Trimming shortened V by 1 base and J by 4 bases, and 15 bases separated the two germline ends. This CDR3 has 15 residues. CDR1 is GTSNPN and CDR2 is SVGIG in the germline V gene (reference sequence). CDR3 sequence: CAWSEGGMEADTQYF. The CDR3 DNA follows: TGTGCCTGGAGTGAGGGCGGCATGGAGGCAGATACGCAGTATTTT.

The chain recombines TRBV29-1 with TRBJ1-1; D is unclear. The CDR3 contains 14 residues. Germline V gene sequence: CDR1 SQVTM, CDR2 ANQGSEA. V was cut by 2 bases and J by 1 base, with 11 bases left in between. The DNA for the CDR3 is TGCAGCGTTGAATTGTCCAGCCGGAACACTGAAGCTTTCTTT. It specifies CSVELSSRNTEAFF.

This clone was seen a single time. The rearrangement joins TRBV7-2 to TRBJ1-1; D not certain. This CDR3 has 14 amino acids. CDR1 is SGHTA and CDR2 is FQGNSA in the germline V gene. Trimming shortened V by 3 bases and J by 0 bases, and 8 bases separated the two germline ends. CDR3 loop: CASSFRDMNTEAFF. CDR3 DNA: TGTGCCAGCAGCTTTAGGGATATGAACACTGAAGCTTTCTTT.

V gene TRBV6-5 combines with J gene TRBJ1-2; 11 bases are a match to TRBD1. CDR1 is MNHEY and CDR2 is SVGAGI in the germline V gene. The V gene end was trimmed by 6 bases and the J gene end by 7 bases; junction bases not matched to a gene: 4. The CDR3 spans 13 residues. This chain's CDR3 is CASSGQGASGYTF. The CDR3 nucleotides are TGTGCCAGCAGCGGACAGGGGGCGAGTGGCTACACCTTC.

The J gene is TRBJ1-1, the V gene TRBV9, with D uncertain. CDR1 and CDR2 (germline): SGDLS, YYNGEE. The CDR3 is 14 amino acids. Between the trimmed V and J ends, which lost 4 bases and 2 bases, there was a span of 12 bases. The CDR3, as DNA: TGTGCCAGCAGCCCAGACTTGGTAAACACTGAAGCTTTCTTT. This sequence encodes CASSPDLVNTEAFF.

The chain is built from TRBV7-9 and TRBJ1-1; D possibly corresponds to TRBD1 (6 bases). This CDR3 is 15 amino acids long. Per the germline V gene, CDR1 is SEHNR and CDR2 is FQNEAQ (reference sequence). V dropped 1 base and J dropped 5 bases, with 14 bases sitting between them. CDR3: CASSLEVRGGTEAFF. The DNA for the CDR3 is TGTGCCAGCAGCTTAGAAGTCAGGGGAGGGACTGAAGCTTTCTTT.

This sequence joins TRBV2 and TRBJ1-1, with 10 nucleotides matching TRBD1. Per germline, CDR1 SNHLY and CDR2 FYNNEI. Trimming took 10 bases from V and 6 from J; bases not matched to a gene: 11. This CDR3 spans 14 amino acids. CDR3 loop: CANSGTGVRAEAFF. Here the CDR3 DNA reads TGTGCCAACTCCGGGACAGGGGTAAGGGCTGAAGCTTTCTTT.

This clone showed up just a few times. V is TRBV6-6 and J is TRBJ1-2; no clear D. The CDR3 is 13 residues long. Germline V gives CDR1 MNHNY, CDR2 SVGAGI (reference sequence). V was shortened by 0 bases and J by 7 bases, with 9 bases between the two germline ends. CDR3 coding DNA: TGTGCCAGCAGTTACTCGGAAACTTTTGGCTACACCTTC. This sequence encodes CASSYSETFGYTF.

The V and J genes are TRBV27 and TRBJ2-7; tentative D call: TRBD1 (6 bases). V lost 4 bases to trimming and J lost 6 bases, with 22 bases between them. Germline loops: CDR1 MNHEY, CDR2 SMNVEV (reference sequence). This CDR3 has 16 amino acids. The CDR3: CASSSPQRGKEGEQYF. CDR3 bases: TGTGCCAGCAGTTCGCCGCAAAGGGGGAAGGAAGGCGAGCAGTACTTC.

The chain links TRBV27 to TRBJ1-1; 9 nucleotides line up with TRBD1. Germline assignment: CDR1 MNHEY and CDR2 SMNVEV (reference sequence). The V segment lost 4 bases and the J segment 1 base; nucleotides outside the gene matches: 7. This CDR3 is 16 amino acids long. The CDR3 loop reads CASSSLGDRANTEAFF. The CDR3 nucleotides read TGTGCCAGCAGTTCCCTCGGGGACAGGGCGAACACTGAAGCTTTCTTT.

The rearrangement joins TRBV7-2 to TRBJ1-5; 10 nucleotides align to TRBD1. The germline CDR1 and CDR2 sequences are SGHTA and FQGNSA. The junction had 5 bases not matched to a gene; V was cut back by 4 bases and J by 5 bases. The CDR3 contains 15 residues. CDR3 nucleotide sequence: TGTGCCAGCAGCTCCTCGACAGGGGGCGATCAGCCCCAGCATTTT. Translation gives CASSSSTGGDQPQHF.

The genes are TRBV7-9 and TRBJ2-7; 7 bases are a match to TRBD1. The CDR3 contains 14 residues. Trimming at V came to 5 bases and at J to 7 bases, leaving 11 bases not matched to a gene. Per germline, CDR1 SEHNR and CDR2 FQNEAQ (reference sequence). The CDR3 protein is CASSHPTGKGEQYF. The DNA of the CDR3 is TGTGCCAGCAGCCACCCGACAGGGAAGGGTGAGCAGTACTTC.

About this clone itself: The junction departs from germline at one end; a sequencing error may be responsible. V gene TRBV7-7 combines with J gene TRBJ2-5, with 9 bases matching TRBD2. The CDR3 runs 16 residues. The germline V gene encodes CDR1 SSHAT and CDR2 FNYEAQ (reference sequence). The CDR3 sequence: CASSLSGGRAQEIQYF. The CDR3 DNA reads TGTGCTAGCAGCTTGAGCGGCGGGAGGGCCCAAGAGATCCAGTACTTC.

This clone was counted between two and nine times. This chain connects TRBV30 to TRBJ1-1; 8 bases fit TRBD1. Germline V lookup: CDR1 GTSNPN, CDR2 SVGIG (reference sequence). J lost 1 base, V lost 1 base, and 8 bases had no gene match. CDR3 length: 16 amino acids. CDR3 sequence (DNA): TGTGCCTGGAGTGGATCCGAGACAGGGGCGAACACTGAAGCTTTCTTT. Translation: CAWSGSETGANTEAFF.